This T cell receptor beta chain stems from a study of T cells in Graves' hyperthyroidism and ophthalmopathy. Germline CDR1 reads KGHSY; CDR2 reads FQNENV. The CDR3 has 17 residues. Trimming at V came to 0 bases and at J to 3 bases, leaving 7 bases not matched to a gene. Using RNA transcripts as the source, TCR beta CDR3 regions were amplified. First-round RT-PCR targeting the TCR CDR3 was performed with the HTBI primer set. TCRdb re-called the multiplex PCR reads with MiXCR, one entry per CDR3 protein. Of about half a million distinct CDR3 sequences listed, about 16% are singletons. PBMCs were derived from roughly 10 ml fresh peripheral blood.

This chain uses TRBV16 with TRBJ2-7, with 11 positions matching TRBD2. The TCR was taken from a woman in her twenties or thirties with Graves' ophthalmopathy. The sequenced sample was blood. The CDR3 DNA follows: TGTGCCAGCAGCCAATCAGGGCCGGGACTAGCGGACTACGAGCAGTACTTC. It specifies CASSQSGPGLADYEQYF.